This TCR beta chain was obtained from a study of radiotherapy plus CTLA-4 blockade in lung cancer. Germline CDR1 and CDR2: SGHTA and FQGTGA. The CDR3 spans 15 residues. Between the trimmed V and J ends, which lost 1 base and 1 base, there was a span of 8 bases. Profiling relied on immunoSEQ multiplex PCR, and the TCRdb table lists in-frame clones only, not all of them. The data contain around 99,000 clones, almost 90% of them seen just once; the ten biggest clones take up under 5.5%. This material consisted of peripheral blood, taken from a patient treated with radiotherapy plus ipilimumab. The rearrangement links TRBV7-3 to TRBJ2-1; a weak D match, TRBD2 (6 bases). This receptor was obtained from a human donor with non-small cell lung cancer that progressed on radiotherapy plus ipilimumab. The CDR3 nucleotides are TGTGCCAGCAGCTTAAGGGGGGATTCCTACAATGAGCAGTTCTTC. Protein product: CASSLRGDSYNEQFF.